These 11 T cell receptor beta chains share one sample of origin, sequenced in a study of T cells in Graves' hyperthyroidism and ophthalmopathy. Researchers amplified the TCR beta CDR3 regions from RNA transcripts. The primer set for the first-round RT-PCR of the TCR CDR3 was HTBI. TCRdb analysed the multiplex PCR reads with MiXCR anew, one entry per CDR3 protein. The profile shows hundreds of thousands of distinct CDR3 sequences, 20% to 25% of them singletons. Material for sequencing was blood. These receptors came from a man aged 30-40 years with Graves' ophthalmopathy.

The table lists this clonotype with a few counts. The genes are TRBV7-2 and TRBJ2-7; maybe TRBD2 (6 bases). Trimming removed 8 bases from V and 3 bases from J, with 14 bases in between. Germline assignment: CDR1 SGHTA and CDR2 FQGNSA. CDR3 length: 13 amino acids. The CDR3 DNA is TGTGCCAGCCGTAGCAGCGGGCTCTACGAGCAGTACTTC. Its translation: CASRSSGLYEQYF.

The rearrangement uses TRBV6-1 and TRBJ2-1; 8 nucleotides agree with TRBD1. Trimming at V came to 11 bases and at J to 5 bases, leaving 14 bases not matched to a gene. This CDR3 is 15 amino acids long. Germline V gives CDR1 MNHNS, CDR2 SASEGT. CDR3 region: CAASNTGGIDNEQFF. Here the CDR3 DNA reads TGTGCCGCCAGCAATACAGGGGGTATAGACAATGAGCAGTTCTTC.

This clonotype was picked up a small number of times. The chain joins TRBV3-1 to TRBJ2-1; weak D call: TRBD1 (5 bases). The CDR3 contains 17 residues. Germline CDR1 is LGHDT and CDR2 is YNNKEL (reference sequence). The ends were cut back, 1 base at V and 3 bases at J, with 16 bases in the middle. DNA of the CDR3: TGTGCCAGCAGCCAAGTTCGTGGAACAGGACGCTACAATGAGCAGTTCTTC. Translating gives CASSQVRGTGRYNEQFF.

Of note for this clonotype: A single base separates this from a much larger clone, so it may be a read error. This chain uses TRBV28 with TRBJ1-1; TRBD1 might be the D (5 bases). The germline V gene encodes CDR1 MDHEN and CDR2 SYDVKM. CDR3 size: 12 residues. V shed 8 bases and J shed 7 bases, with 14 bases lying between them. As DNA, the CDR3 is TGTGCCAGCCGTGAACAGGCGATTGAAGCTTTCTTT. It yields the protein CASREQAIEAFF.

In this sample, this clonotype turned up many times. The chain couples TRBV20-1 to TRBJ2-7, with 11 positions matching TRBD2. V was pared by 0 bases and J by 5 bases, with 9 bases of the junction left unmatched. Germline-derived CDR1 and CDR2 are DFQATT and SNEGSKA (reference sequence). The CDR3 length is 16 residues. The CDR3 region is CSARDPIAGGDHEQYF. CDR3 nucleotide sequence: TGCAGTGCTAGAGATCCAATAGCGGGAGGGGACCACGAGCAGTACTTC.

This clonotype has ten or more counts. V gene TRBV6-1 combines with J gene TRBJ2-5; 14 bases are shared with TRBD2. The CDR3 totals 19 residues. Germline lookup yields CDR1 MNHNS and CDR2 SASEGT. J was trimmed by 5 bases and V by 8 bases; bases with no gene match: 19. This CDR3 is CASRPVYARGLAGAETQYF. In DNA, the CDR3 is TGTGCCAGCCGACCGGTCTACGCGAGGGGACTAGCGGGAGCTGAGACCCAGTACTTC.

This clonotype was counted between two and nine times. The chain is built from TRBV7-3 and TRBJ2-1, with 7 bases matching TRBD2. This CDR3 has 19 amino acids. Trimming at V came to 0 bases and at J to 2 bases, leaving 13 bases not matched to a gene. Germline values: CDR1 SGHTA, CDR2 FQGTGA. This CDR3 reads CASSLTGSKGGWAYNEQFF. CDR3 in DNA: TGTGCCAGCAGCTTAACTGGGAGTAAGGGAGGGTGGGCCTACAATGAGCAGTTCTTC.

This chain links TRBV27 with TRBJ1-5; TRBD1 matches at 8 bases. Trimming took 3 bases from V and 3 from J; bases not matched to a gene: 4. The CDR3 runs to 15 residues. CDR1 and CDR2 (germline): MNHEY, SMNVEV (reference sequence). The CDR3: CASSLTGAINQPQHF. CDR3 nucleotides: TGTGCCAGCAGTTTGACAGGGGCAATCAATCAGCCCCAGCATTTT.

This clonotype was seen just once. This chain joins TRBV20-1 and TRBJ2-5; TRBD2 matches at 8 bases. Trimming removed 3 bases from V and 2 bases from J; junction bases left unmatched: 5. There are 14 residues in the CDR3. Germline CDR1 DFQATT, CDR2 SNEGSKA (reference sequence). This CDR3 reads CSARDGTSQETQYF. DNA of the CDR3: TGCAGTGCTAGGGACGGGACTAGTCAAGAGACCCAGTACTTC.

The chain carries TRBV2 and TRBJ2-7; tentatively, D is TRBD2 (5 bases). V lost 8 bases to trimming and J lost 6 bases, with 14 bases between them. From germline, CDR1 is SNHLY and CDR2 FYNNEI. The CDR3 covers 12 residues. CDR3 residues: CASRAQRGEQYF. CDR3 sequence (DNA): TGTGCCAGCCGCGCTCAACGGGGCGAGCAGTACTTC.

The chain links TRBV7-2 to TRBJ2-5; D remains unclear. CDR1 SGHTA and CDR2 FQGNSA come from the germline V gene. V was cut by 3 bases and J by 1 base, with 9 bases left in between. The CDR3 sequence is 14 residues long. DNA for the CDR3: TGTGCCAGCAGCTTTGACGGTATCCAAGAGACCCAGTACTTC. Protein: CASSFDGIQETQYF.